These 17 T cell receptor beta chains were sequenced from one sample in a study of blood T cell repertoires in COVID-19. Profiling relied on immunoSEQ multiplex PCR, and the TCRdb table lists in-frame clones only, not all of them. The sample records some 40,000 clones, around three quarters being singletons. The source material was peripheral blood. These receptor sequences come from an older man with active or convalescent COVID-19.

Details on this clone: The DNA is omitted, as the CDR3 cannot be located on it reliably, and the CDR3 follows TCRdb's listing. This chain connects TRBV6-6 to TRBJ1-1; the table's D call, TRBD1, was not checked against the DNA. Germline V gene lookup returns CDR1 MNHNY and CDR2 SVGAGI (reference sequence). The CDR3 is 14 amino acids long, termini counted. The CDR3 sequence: CASSSSTANTEAFF.

The CDR3 protein is CASSLEPKGVNAFF. The CDR3, as DNA: TGTGCCAGCAGCTTAGAACCGAAAGGGGTGAACGCTTTCTTT. The chain uses TRBV7-9 and TRBJ1-1; weak D call: TRBD1 (5 bases). This CDR3 has 14 amino acids. The germline V gene has CDR1 SEHNR and CDR2 FQNEAQ (reference sequence). V was pared by 1 base and J by 11 bases, with 17 bases between.

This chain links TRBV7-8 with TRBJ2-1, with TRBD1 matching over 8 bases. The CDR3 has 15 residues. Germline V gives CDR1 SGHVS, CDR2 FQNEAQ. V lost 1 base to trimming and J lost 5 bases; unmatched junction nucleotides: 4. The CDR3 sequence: CASSLETGAHNEQFF. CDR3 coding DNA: TGTGCCAGCAGCTTAGAGACAGGGGCCCACAATGAGCAGTTCTTC.

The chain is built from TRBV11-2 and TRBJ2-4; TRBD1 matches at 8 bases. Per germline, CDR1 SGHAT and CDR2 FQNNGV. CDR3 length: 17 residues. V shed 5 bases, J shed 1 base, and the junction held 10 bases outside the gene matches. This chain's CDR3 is CASSARTGIEAKNIQYF. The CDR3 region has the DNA TGTGCCAGCAGCGCCCGGACAGGGATTGAGGCCAAAAACATTCAGTACTTC.

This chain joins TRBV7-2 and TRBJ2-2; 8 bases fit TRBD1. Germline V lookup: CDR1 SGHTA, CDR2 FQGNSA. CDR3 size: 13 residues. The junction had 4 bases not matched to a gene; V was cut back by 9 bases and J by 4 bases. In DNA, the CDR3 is TGTGCCAGGACTGACAGGGGCACCGGGGAGCTGTTTTTT. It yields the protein CARTDRGTGELFF.

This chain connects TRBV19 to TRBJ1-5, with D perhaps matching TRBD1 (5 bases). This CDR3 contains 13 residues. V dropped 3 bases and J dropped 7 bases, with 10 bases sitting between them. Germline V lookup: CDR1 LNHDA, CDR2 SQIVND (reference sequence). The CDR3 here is CASSIRRGQPQHF. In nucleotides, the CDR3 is TGTGCCAGTAGTATCAGGAGGGGACAGCCCCAGCATTTT.

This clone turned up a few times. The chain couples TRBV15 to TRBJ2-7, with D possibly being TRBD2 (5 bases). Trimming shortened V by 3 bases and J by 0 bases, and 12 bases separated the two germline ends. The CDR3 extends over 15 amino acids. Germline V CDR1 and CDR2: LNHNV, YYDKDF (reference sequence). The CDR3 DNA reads TGTGCCACCAGCAGCGTAGCGAGCAGCTCCTACGAGCAGTACTTC. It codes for CATSSVASSSYEQYF.

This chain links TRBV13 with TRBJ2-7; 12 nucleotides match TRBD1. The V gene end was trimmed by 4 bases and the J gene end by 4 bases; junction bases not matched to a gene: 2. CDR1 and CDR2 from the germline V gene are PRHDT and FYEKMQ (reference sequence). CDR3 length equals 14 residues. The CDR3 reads CASSSGQGAYEQYF. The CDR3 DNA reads TGTGCCAGCAGCTCGGGACAGGGGGCGTACGAGCAGTACTTC.

The CDR3 bases are TGCAGCGTTGACGAAGGGACATCCGGGAACACTGAAGCTTTCTTT. Amino acid sequence: CSVDEGTSGNTEAFF. V is TRBV29-1 and J is TRBJ1-1; D perhaps matches TRBD1 (6 bases). The CDR3 has 15 residues. CDR1 and CDR2 (germline): SQVTM, ANQGSEA. Trimming removed 3 bases at V and 1 base at J, with 15 bases between.

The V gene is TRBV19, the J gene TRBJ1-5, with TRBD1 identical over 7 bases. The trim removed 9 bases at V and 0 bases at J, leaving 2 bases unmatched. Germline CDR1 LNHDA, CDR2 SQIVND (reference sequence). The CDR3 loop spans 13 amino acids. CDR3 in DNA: TGTGCCAGCACAGGGGATAGCAATCAGCCCCAGCATTTT. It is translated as CASTGDSNQPQHF.

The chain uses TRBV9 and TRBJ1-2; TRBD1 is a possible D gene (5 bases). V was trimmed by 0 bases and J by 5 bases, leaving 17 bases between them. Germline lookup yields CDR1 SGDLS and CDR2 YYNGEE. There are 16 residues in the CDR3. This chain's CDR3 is CASSVGGGNPLYGYTF. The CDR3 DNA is TGTGCCAGCAGCGTAGGGGGCGGTAATCCTTTGTATGGCTACACCTTC.

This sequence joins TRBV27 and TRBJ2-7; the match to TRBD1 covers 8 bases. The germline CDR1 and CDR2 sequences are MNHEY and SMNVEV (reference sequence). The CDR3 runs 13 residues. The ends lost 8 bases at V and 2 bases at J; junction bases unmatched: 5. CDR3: CASRDRSTYEQYF. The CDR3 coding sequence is TGTGCCAGCCGGGACAGGTCAACCTACGAGCAGTACTTC.

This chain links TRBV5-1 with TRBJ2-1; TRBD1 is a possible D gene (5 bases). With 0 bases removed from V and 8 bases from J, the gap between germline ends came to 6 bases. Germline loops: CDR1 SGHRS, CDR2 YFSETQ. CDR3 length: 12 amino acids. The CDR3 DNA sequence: TGCGCCAGCAGCTTGGAGGGGTATGAGCAGTTCTTC. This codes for CASSLEGYEQFF.

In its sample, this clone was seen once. DNA for the CDR3: TGTGCCAGCAGTGACTCTGGGACAGGGATGGGCTATGGCTACACCTTC. Translation gives CASSDSGTGMGYGYTF. The V call is TRBV6-4, the J call TRBJ1-2, with 9 bases that match TRBD1. The ends lost 0 bases at V and 4 bases at J; junction bases unmatched: 6. The CDR3 covers 16 residues. Germline CDR1 and CDR2: MRHNA and SNTAGT.

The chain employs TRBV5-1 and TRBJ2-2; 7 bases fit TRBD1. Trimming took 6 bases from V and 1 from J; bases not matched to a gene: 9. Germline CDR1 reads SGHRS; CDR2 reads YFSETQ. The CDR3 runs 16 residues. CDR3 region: CASTTQGSGNTGELFF. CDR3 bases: TGCGCCAGCACCACACAGGGGTCCGGGAACACCGGGGAGCTGTTTTTT. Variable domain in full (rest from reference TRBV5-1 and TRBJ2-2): KAGVTQTPRYLIKTRGQQVTLSCSPISGHRSVSWYQQTPGQGLQFLFEYFSETQRNKGNFPGRFSGRQFSNSRSEMNVSTLELGDSALYLCASTTQGSGNTGELFFGEGSRLTVL.

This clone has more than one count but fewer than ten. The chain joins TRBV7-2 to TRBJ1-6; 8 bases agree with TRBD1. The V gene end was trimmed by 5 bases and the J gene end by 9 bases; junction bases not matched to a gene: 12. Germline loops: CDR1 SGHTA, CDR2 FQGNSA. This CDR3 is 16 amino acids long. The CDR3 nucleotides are TGTGCCAGCAGCGCAACAGGGGGTGATGGTGGTTCACCCCTCCACTTT. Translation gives CASSATGGDGGSPLHF.

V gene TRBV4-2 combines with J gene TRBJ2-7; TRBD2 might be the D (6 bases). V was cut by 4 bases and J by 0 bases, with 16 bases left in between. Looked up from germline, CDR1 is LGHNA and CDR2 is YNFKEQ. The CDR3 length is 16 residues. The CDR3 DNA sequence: TGTGCCAGCAGCCCAGCTGCGGGACCTTCCTCCTACGAGCAGTACTTC. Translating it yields CASSPAAGPSSYEQYF.